This TCR beta chain derives from a study of shared clonotypes between healthy human individuals. The V gene lost 5 bases and the J gene lost 0 bases, with 11 bases spanning the gap. The germline V gene has CDR1 SNHLY and CDR2 FYNNEI. CDR3 length equals 14 residues. The naive CD8 subset, CD45RO-negative cells positively selected for CCR7, excluded terminally differentiated effector memory CD45RA+ cells. The study enrolled healthy HIV-negative adults without recent acute infections or vaccinations as donors. The material for each subset, its genomic DNA, was split evenly across several immunoSEQ plates. The table came from immunoSEQ multiplex PCR; TCRdb's copy has only in-frame clones and leaves some out. The sample yields roughly 2.1 million clones, roughly 91% seen once.

Sequencing input: naive CD8+ T cells from PBMCs. This chain links TRBV2 with TRBJ2-7; D not resolved. The receptor's source is a man between 18 and 35 years old in good health. Some clones in this sample may be carry-over from other donors' samples. In DNA, the CDR3 is TGTGCCAGCAGTTTCGGTATGATCTCCTACGAGCAGTACTTC. Translation gives CASSFGMISYEQYF.